This TCR beta chain was sequenced during a study of post-analysis software for immune sequencing data. Regarding this clonotype: Its antigen is as yet unknown.

This CDR3 spans 12 amino acids. CDR1 MDHEN and CDR2 SYDVKM come from the germline V gene. The germline V and J ends were trimmed by 7 bases and 4 bases, with 7 bases remaining between them. Study-level results: The five TRBV segments detected at higher frequency in patients than in controls included TRBV5-6, TRBV5-1 and TRBV20-1. Samples sharing a preparation batch grouped tightly together when assessed by F measure. Among multiple sclerosis patients, normalized Chao1 diversity was significantly below that of controls.

The authors incorporated unique molecular identifiers into the TCR beta cDNA libraries. One entry per CDR3 protein results from TCRdb running MiXCR on the PCR reads. The data hold roughly 730,000 distinct CDR3 sequences, with 25% to 30% observed a single time. Sample: blood. This clonotype was sampled from a girl aged 10-17 years with multiple sclerosis. The chain carries TRBV28 and TRBJ1-4; D might be TRBD1 (5 bases). The CDR3 loop reads CASKTDNEKLFF. The CDR3 DNA reads as TGTGCCAGCAAGACAGATAATGAAAAACTGTTTTTT. Looking up the rest from reference TRBV28 and TRBJ1-4 gives the full variable domain: DVKVTQSSRYLVKRTGEKVFLECVQDMDHENMFWYRQDPGLGLRLIYFSYDVKMKEKGDIPEGYSVSREKKERFSLILESASTNQTSMYLCASKTDNEKLFFGSGTQLSVL.